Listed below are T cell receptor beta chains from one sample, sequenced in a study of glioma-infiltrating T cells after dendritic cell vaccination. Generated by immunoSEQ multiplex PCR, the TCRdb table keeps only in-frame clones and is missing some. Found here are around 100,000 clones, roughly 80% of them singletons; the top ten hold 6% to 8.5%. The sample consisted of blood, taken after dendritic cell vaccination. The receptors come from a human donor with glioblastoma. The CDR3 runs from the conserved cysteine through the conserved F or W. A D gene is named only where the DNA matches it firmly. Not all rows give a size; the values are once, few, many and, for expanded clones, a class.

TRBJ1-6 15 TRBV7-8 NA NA TGTGCCAGCAGCTTAGGCCAGGGTAATAATTCACCCCTCCACTTT CASSLGQGNNSPLHF
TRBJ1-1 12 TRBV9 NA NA TGTGCCAGCAGCGTAATAAACGGTGAAGCTTTCTTT CASSVINGEAFF
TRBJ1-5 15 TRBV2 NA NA TGTGCCAGCAGTACTCAGGGTCACGCCGATCAGCCCCAGCATTTT CASSTQGHADQPQHF
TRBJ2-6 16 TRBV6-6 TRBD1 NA TGTGCCAGCGGACAGGGGAGAGGGTCTGGGGCCAACGTCCTGACTTTC CASGQGRGSGANVLTF
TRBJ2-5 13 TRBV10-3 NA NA TGTGCCATCAGTGACGGAGGGCGCGAGACCCAGTACTTC CAISDGGRETQYF
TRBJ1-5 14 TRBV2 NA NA TGTGCCAGCAGTGAAAGACAGGCATATCAGCCCCAGCATTTT CASSERQAYQPQHF
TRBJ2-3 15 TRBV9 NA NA TGTGCCAGCAGCCCCCGCGGGGATAGCACAGATACGCAGTATTTT CASSPRGDSTDTQYF
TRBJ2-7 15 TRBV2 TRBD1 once TGTGCCAGCAGACGACAGGGGACAGAGTCCTACGAGCAGTACTTC CASRRQGTESYEQYF
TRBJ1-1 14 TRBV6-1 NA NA TGTGCCAGCAGCGCAACCCCCCAGGGGACTGAAGCTTTCTTT CASSATPQGTEAFF
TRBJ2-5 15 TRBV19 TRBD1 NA TGTGCCAGTAGGCCACCGGGACAGGGGATGGAGACCCAGTACTTC CASRPPGQGMETQYF
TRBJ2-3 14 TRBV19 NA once TGTGCCAGTAGTGCTTCCGGGGGAACAGATACGCAGTATTTT CASSASGGTDTQYF
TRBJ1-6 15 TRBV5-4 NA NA TGTGCCAGCAGCTTATTAGCTCTCCATAATTCACCCCTCCACTTT CASSLLALHNSPLHF